This record looks at one T cell receptor beta chain sequence and its context. Antigen specificity is unknown. The CDR3 is 14 amino acids. With V trimmed by 5 bases and J by 3 bases, 7 bases remained unmatched. The germline V gene encodes CDR1 LGHDT and CDR2 YNNKEL (reference sequence). This specimen comes from a study of T-cell reconstitution after alpha-beta-depleted transplantation in children. The study, taken as a whole, reports: At day 60, the high TCRbeta diversity found in some patients originated from recipient T cells and thymic progenitors that had survived. Roughly two months post-transplant, alpha-beta T cells reportedly originated from several hundred graft clones that had expanded. When one year had passed after transplant, most T-cell counts and diversity came from newly produced T cells.

For TCRbeta, the library was prepared with unique molecular identifiers. TCRdb independently ran MiXCR on the PCR reads; one entry per CDR3 protein. The table has about 980,000 distinct CDR3 sequences, about 30% seen once. The sequencing here drew on PBMCs, mostly from graft donor cells, taken 360 days after TCRalphabeta/CD19-depleted stem cell transplant. The TCR comes from a boy younger than two who had a stem cell transplant for SCID, so the T cells may come from the graft donor. The chain joins TRBV3-1 to TRBJ2-7; 7 bases agree with TRBD1. CDR3 nucleotide sequence: TGTGCCAGCAGCGAACGACAGGGCGGCTACGAGCAGTACTTC. Translation gives CASSERQGGYEQYF.